Each of the 20 T cell receptor beta chains below was sequenced from the same sample in a study of T cell responses to AZD1222 COVID-19 vaccine. Assay: immunoSEQ multiplex PCR; the TCRdb copy retains only in-frame clones and omits some. The sample comprises 90,000 or so clones, 70% to 90% of which are singletons, and about 5.5% rests with the top ten. The sample consisted of peripheral blood, taken 28 days after the second AZD1222 dose. The origin of the receptors is an adult who received the AZD1222 COVID-19 vaccine.

The chain employs TRBV5-1 and TRBJ1-6, with 8 nucleotides matching TRBD1. J lost 9 bases, V lost 0 bases, and 11 bases had no gene match. Germline V gene data show CDR1 as SGHRS and CDR2 as YFSETQ. This CDR3 region has 17 residues. CDR3 protein: CASSLAKSAGGLSPLHF. In DNA form, the CDR3 reads TGCGCCAGCAGCTTGGCCAAGTCGGCAGGGGGCCTTTCACCCCTCCACTTT.

This chain uses TRBV5-5 with TRBJ1-1; no clear D gene. The CDR3 is 16 amino acids. The V end lost 0 bases, the J end lost 1 base, and 13 bases lay between the germline ends. CDR1 SGHKS and CDR2 YYEKEE come from the germline V gene (reference sequence). Written as DNA, the CDR3 is TGTGCCAGCAGCTTGGAGTCTGGCAGAAAGAACACTGAAGCTTTCTTT. It specifies CASSLESGRKNTEAFF.

V gene TRBV5-1 combines with J gene TRBJ2-3; TRBD2 agrees at 8 bases. Germline CDR1 SGHRS, CDR2 YFSETQ. V gave up 5 bases and J gave up 5 bases; unmatched junction bases: 10. This CDR3 has 15 amino acids. CDR3 amino acids: CASRWGLGMGDTQYF. In DNA, the CDR3 is TGCGCCAGCAGATGGGGACTAGGAATGGGAGATACGCAGTATTTT.

The rearrangement joins TRBV7-9 to TRBJ1-1; TRBD1 is a possible D gene (5 bases). The germline CDR1 and CDR2 sequences are SEHNR and FQNEAQ (reference sequence). CDR3 length: 14 residues. V lost 4 bases and J lost 2, with 11 bases in between. The CDR3: CASSWVRGNTEAFF. CDR3 in DNA: TGTGCCAGCAGCTGGGTAAGGGGTAACACTGAAGCTTTCTTT.

The chain recombines TRBV7-3 with TRBJ2-6; D possibly uses TRBD1 or TRBD2 (5 bases each). Germline V gene data show CDR1 as SGHTA and CDR2 as FQGTGA. The CDR3 consists of 19 residues. Trimming removed 6 bases at V and 3 bases at J, with 24 bases between. The CDR3 is CASSPTTGTAVRGANVLTF. The CDR3 nucleotides are TGTGCCAGCAGTCCCACGACCGGGACGGCGGTCCGTGGGGCCAACGTCCTGACTTTC.

The chain employs TRBV19 and TRBJ1-1; D may be TRBD1 (5 bases). The CDR3 runs 14 residues. Trimming cost V 8 bases and J 1 base, with 14 bases left between them. CDR1 and CDR2 from the germline V gene are LNHDA and SQIVND (reference sequence). This CDR3 reads CASLRIGANTEAFF. DNA of the CDR3: TGTGCCAGTTTGAGGATCGGGGCGAACACTGAAGCTTTCTTT.

The chain is built from TRBV19 and TRBJ1-1, with D perhaps matching TRBD1 (5 bases). This CDR3 region has 13 residues. Germline loops: CDR1 LNHDA, CDR2 SQIVND (reference sequence). The V and J ends lost 5 bases and 3 bases respectively, with 10 bases between them. This chain's CDR3 is CASSFDSHTEAFF. The CDR3 nucleotides read TGTGCCAGTAGTTTTGACAGTCACACTGAAGCTTTCTTT. The full variable domain, completed using reference TRBV19 and TRBJ1-1, is DGGITQSPKYLFRKEGQNVTLSCEQNLNHDAMYWYRQDPGQGLRLIYYSQIVNDFQKGDIAEGYSVSREKKESFPLTVTSAQKNPTAFYLCASSFDSHTEAFFGQGTRLTVV.

The rearrangement links TRBV7-8 to TRBJ2-2; tentatively, D is TRBD2 (5 bases). Trimming removed 10 bases from V and 4 bases from J, with 16 bases in between. CDR3 length: 14 residues. Per the germline V gene, CDR1 is SGHVS and CDR2 is FQNEAQ. This CDR3 is CATPGDAGTGELFF. In DNA, the CDR3 is TGTGCCACCCCCGGGGATGCAGGCACCGGGGAGCTGTTTTTT.

This chain connects TRBV6-1 to TRBJ1-2; 7 bases are shared with TRBD1. V shed 4 bases, J shed 2 bases, and the junction held 10 bases outside the gene matches. The CDR3 contains 16 residues. Germline loops: CDR1 MNHNS, CDR2 SASEGT. The CDR3 loop reads CASSVTWTGTNYGYTF. The CDR3 nucleotides read TGTGCCAGCAGTGTAACCTGGACAGGCACGAACTATGGCTACACCTTC.

The chain carries TRBV30 and TRBJ1-1; D perhaps matches TRBD1 (6 bases). The CDR3 has 13 residues. Per germline, CDR1 GTSNPN and CDR2 SVGIG (reference sequence). Deletions cut 4 bases from V and 5 bases from J, with 14 bases between. CDR3: CAWKAGRGTEAFF. DNA for the CDR3: TGTGCCTGGAAAGCAGGGAGGGGGACTGAAGCTTTCTTT.

The gene calls are TRBV2 and TRBJ1-2, with D uncertain. V gave up 4 bases and J gave up 3 bases, with 9 bases separating them. CDR1 SNHLY and CDR2 FYNNEI come from the germline V gene. The CDR3 is 13 amino acids. The CDR3 DNA follows: TGTGCCAGCAGTGTTAACAGAGACTATGGCTACACCTTC. Its protein product is CASSVNRDYGYTF.

The V gene is TRBV3-1 (or the pseudogene TRBV3-2), the J gene TRBJ2-5; 10 nucleotides align to TRBD2. J lost 4 bases, V lost 7 bases, and 9 bases had no gene match. The CDR3 runs to 15 residues. CDR1 is LGHDT and CDR2 is YNNKEL in the germline V gene (reference sequence). In DNA form, the CDR3 reads TGTGCCAGCACGCGGACTAGCGGAAAGAGAGAGACCCAGTACTTC. Protein: CASTRTSGKRETQYF.

The rearrangement joins TRBV19 to TRBJ1-1, with D maybe TRBD1 (6 bases). Trimming removed 3 bases at V and 3 bases at J, with 14 bases between. This CDR3 comprises 15 residues. Looked up from germline, CDR1 is LNHDA and CDR2 is SQIVND (reference sequence). The CDR3 protein is CASSIYTGMDTEAFF. The CDR3 DNA sequence: TGTGCCAGTAGTATTTACACAGGGATGGACACTGAAGCTTTCTTT. Combining the CDR3 with reference TRBV19 and TRBJ1-1 gives the whole variable domain DGGITQSPKYLFRKEGQNVTLSCEQNLNHDAMYWYRQDPGQGLRLIYYSQIVNDFQKGDIAEGYSVSREKKESFPLTVTSAQKNPTAFYLCASSIYTGMDTEAFFGQGTRLTVV.

This chain connects TRBV7-8 to TRBJ2-3; 9 positions match TRBD2. J lost 4 bases, V lost 3 bases, and 11 bases had no gene match. CDR1 and CDR2 from the germline V gene are SGHVS and FQNEAQ. CDR3 length: 17 amino acids. Written as DNA, the CDR3 is TGTGCCAGCAGCTTGGGTAGGCGGGGGGGCGTATCAGATACGCAGTATTTT. It codes for CASSLGRRGGVSDTQYF.

This clone occurred once. The V and J genes are TRBV27 and TRBJ2-7; maybe TRBD2 (6 bases). The length of the CDR3 is 13 residues. Trimming stripped 8 bases from V and 3 bases from J, with 14 bases between. The germline V gene has CDR1 MNHEY and CDR2 SMNVEV (reference sequence). CDR3 bases: TGTGCCAGCTCGCTAATCGGGGGCTACGAGCAGTACTTC. It specifies CASSLIGGYEQYF.

The V call is TRBV27, the J call TRBJ2-7; a possible D gene is TRBD1 (8 bases). The V and J ends lost 5 bases and 2 bases respectively, with 19 bases between them. Per the germline V gene, CDR1 is MNHEY and CDR2 is SMNVEV (reference sequence). This CDR3 has 16 amino acids. This chain's CDR3 is CASSDLQGGLTYEQYF. The DNA for the CDR3 is TGTGCCAGCAGTGACCTACAGGGGGGGTTAACCTACGAGCAGTACTTC.

The chain carries TRBV7-3 and TRBJ2-7; 8 bases fit TRBD2. CDR3 length: 15 residues. After removal of 1 base from V and 0 bases from J, the junction contained 2 bases not matched to a gene. Germline V CDR1 and CDR2: SGHTA, FQGTGA. The CDR3: CASSLNGGASYEQYF. For the CDR3, the DNA is TGTGCCAGCAGCTTAAACGGGGGGGCCTCCTACGAGCAGTACTTC.

The V and J genes are TRBV6-1 and TRBJ2-5; D might be TRBD2 (6 bases). This CDR3 is built from 16 residues. Germline V gives CDR1 MNHNS, CDR2 SASEGT. The V end lost 2 bases, the J end lost 5 bases, and 18 bases lay between the germline ends. DNA for the CDR3: TGTGCCAGCAGTGAATCTTACGGAGGGGCTGCGGAGACCCAGTACTTC. Translated, it gives CASSESYGGAAETQYF.

The rearrangement uses TRBV10-2 and TRBJ1-1; 7 positions match TRBD1. The CDR3 sequence is 12 residues long. Germline V gene data show CDR1 as WSHSY and CDR2 as SAAADI. J gave up 4 bases and V 4 bases, and 0 bases lay outside the gene matches. The CDR3 sequence: CASSAGGTEAFF. The CDR3 DNA reads as TGCGCCAGCAGTGCAGGGGGCACTGAAGCTTTCTTT.

The rearrangement uses TRBV7-9 and TRBJ1-2, with 11 nucleotides matching TRBD1. The germline CDR1 and CDR2 sequences are SEHNR and FQNEAQ (reference sequence). There are 15 residues in the CDR3. J lost 4 bases, V lost 7 bases, and 8 bases had no gene match. CDR3 loop: CASIPGGQGVYGYTF. The CDR3 nucleotides are TGTGCCAGCATCCCTGGGGGACAGGGGGTCTATGGCTACACCTTC.